The present TCR beta chain was sequenced within a study of human CD8 memory T cell subsets. Overall study findings and caveats: Overlapping only minimally, the repertoires of stem-like memory and precursor exhausted T cells were largely separate from each other. Sequencing was limited to the T cell receptor beta chain.

Cells classed as stem-like memory CD8+ T cells (TSTEM) were CCR7+ PD-1- TIGIT-. The TCR beta sequencing libraries came from UMI-labeled 5' RACE. In the authors' workflow: Each library (TCR beta) contained from about 3,100 up to roughly 20,000 functional CDR3 beta clonotypes. TCRdb derives one entry per CDR3 protein from the 5' RACE reads, leaving out DNA. For this entry, the V and J calls and clone size follow TCRdb and not the study's own pipeline. Recorded for this sample: around 11,000 distinct CDR3 sequences. Concerning this clonotype: What it binds is unknown.

Germline values: CDR1 SGHTA, CDR2 FQGNSA. The CDR3 extends over 15 amino acids. The receptor was derived from a human donor in good health. Sequencing input: CD8+ stem-like memory T cells (TSCM and TCM) sorted from PBMCs. Documented subset: stem-like memory CD8 T cells (TSTEM), CCR7+ PD-1- TIGIT-. The V and J genes are TRBV7-2 and TRBJ2-3; the D call from TCRdb, TRBD1, cannot be confirmed without DNA. CDR3 sequence reads: CASSAGVTSTDTQYF.